This T cell receptor (beta chain) was observed in a study of T cell responses to AZD1222 COVID-19 vaccine. Findings of the study overall: Targeting of unmutated variant regions was reportedly seen in nearly half of spike-specific TCRs. The donor group comprised mostly white British people and more females; the analysis possibly underestimated clonal diversity.

Sequenced by immunoSEQ multiplex PCR; TCRdb stores in-frame clones only, minus some. The sample consists of roughly 120,000 clones, 65% to 90% of them appearing once. Looked up from germline, CDR1 is SGHRS and CDR2 is YFSETQ. The CDR3 spans 15 residues. Deletions cut 2 bases from V and 6 bases from J, with 18 bases between. Worth noting for this clone: The antigen is not known.

The J gene is TRBJ2-7, the V gene TRBV5-1, with D perhaps matching TRBD2 (6 bases). The receptor was isolated from an adult in good health. Material: peripheral blood, obtained on day 0 of AZD1222 vaccination. The CDR3: CASSFETSSQPEQYF. In DNA form, the CDR3 reads TGCGCCAGCAGCTTTGAGACTAGTTCGCAACCCGAGCAGTACTTC.